Presented here are 24 T cell receptor beta chains from one specimen sequenced in a study of blood T cells in healthy people across ages. Alongside a J-beta primer mix, a sample-barcoded 5' primer served in a second PCR lasting about 7 to 11 cycles. MiXCR, run by TCRdb on the 5' RACE reads, gives a single entry per CDR3 protein. The sample shows around 650,000 distinct CDR3 sequences, around 43% of them seen only once. Sequenced material: blood. All receptors derive from a man of 80 years or more in good health.

Here the CDR3 reads CASSGPGLAGGGDTQYF. In nucleotides, the CDR3 is TGTGCCAGCAGCGGACCGGGACTAGCGGGGGGTGGCGATACGCAGTATTTT. The genes are TRBV9 and TRBJ2-3; 15 bases map to TRBD2. This CDR3 is built from 17 residues. With V trimmed by 3 bases and J by 6 bases, 8 bases remained unmatched. The germline CDR1 and CDR2 sequences are SGDLS and YYNGEE.

V is TRBV20-1 and J is TRBJ2-3; possibly TRBD2 for D (6 bases). V was cut by 3 bases and J by 2 bases, with 9 bases left in between. Germline values: CDR1 DFQATT, CDR2 SNEGSKA (reference sequence). The CDR3 has 13 amino acids. CDR3 DNA: TGCAGTGCTAGTGCGGGACTCACAGATACGCAGTATTTT. Its protein product is CSASAGLTDTQYF.

This clonotype has just a few counts. This chain uses TRBV7-2 with TRBJ2-7; 10 positions agree with TRBD2. This CDR3 has 17 amino acids. The ends lost 0 bases at V and 2 bases at J; junction bases unmatched: 7. Germline lookup yields CDR1 SGHTA and CDR2 FQGNSA. In DNA form, the CDR3 reads TGTGCCAGCAGCTTAGCGGTACTAGCGGGATTCGCCTACGAGCAGTACTTC. Translation: CASSLAVLAGFAYEQYF.

This clonotype occurred a few times. The V gene is TRBV6-2 or TRBV6-3, the J gene TRBJ2-3; TRBD2 is a possible D gene (6 bases). Deletions cut 2 bases from V and 0 bases from J, with 9 bases between. Germline CDR1 MNHEY, CDR2 SVGEGT. CDR3 length: 15 amino acids. The CDR3 DNA is TGTGCCAGCAGTTACGGCGGGGCTAGCACAGATACGCAGTATTTT. Amino acids: CASSYGGASTDTQYF.

This clonotype was observed a handful of times. This chain connects TRBV6-2 or TRBV6-3 to TRBJ2-3; 10 nucleotides match TRBD1. The ends lost 6 bases at V and 4 bases at J; junction bases unmatched: 7. The CDR3 contains 15 residues. From germline, CDR1 is MNHEY and CDR2 SVGEGT. CDR3 in amino acids: CASRRQGARADTQYF. The CDR3, as DNA: TGTGCCAGCAGACGACAGGGGGCTCGGGCAGATACGCAGTATTTT.

There are many counts of this clonotype. The chain is built from TRBV7-2 and TRBJ2-3; D gene uncertain. Germline CDR1 SGHTA, CDR2 FQGNSA. CDR3 length: 16 residues. Between the trimmed V and J ends, which lost 1 base and 6 bases, there was a span of 17 bases. CDR3 region: CASSLGKQSTADTQYF. Written as DNA, the CDR3 is TGTGCCAGCAGCTTAGGAAAGCAAAGTACTGCGGATACGCAGTATTTT.

The V call is TRBV25-1, the J call TRBJ2-7, with 7 bases that match TRBD1. Germline CDR1 reads MGHDK; CDR2 reads SYGVNS. J gave up 0 bases and V 3 bases, and 5 bases lay outside the gene matches. The CDR3 is 15 amino acids. CDR3 nucleotide sequence: TGTGCCAGCAGTGACGGCCCAGGGGGCTCCTACGAGCAGTACTTC. Translating it yields CASSDGPGGSYEQYF.

The V call is TRBV5-1, the J call TRBJ2-3; the D gene could be TRBD1 or TRBD2 (5 bases each). V lost 4 bases to trimming and J lost 0 bases, with 12 bases between them. The CDR3 has 15 residues. Germline CDR1 is SGHRS and CDR2 is YFSETQ. The CDR3 loop is CASSTGTESTDTQYF. CDR3 sequence (DNA): TGCGCCAGCAGCACGGGGACGGAGAGCACAGATACGCAGTATTTT.

The rearrangement joins TRBV4-1 to TRBJ2-5; 8 nucleotides agree with TRBD1. This CDR3 has 19 residues. V trimming: 0 bases; J trimming: 11 bases; junction bases outside the gene matches: 23. From germline, CDR1 is MGHRA and CDR2 YSYEKL. The chain's CDR3 is CASSQDPRQGTLAGYEQYF. The CDR3 DNA sequence: TGCGCCAGCAGCCAAGACCCTCGACAGGGGACTCTCGCCGGGTATGAGCAGTACTTC.

This clonotype was observed a handful of times. CDR3 nucleotide sequence: TGTGCCAGCAGCCCTCGGGACAGGGGTCAGACCCAGTACTTC. Protein sequence: CASSPRDRGQTQYF. The V gene is TRBV7-8, the J gene TRBJ2-5; 10 bases align to TRBD1. From germline, CDR1 is SGHVS and CDR2 FQNEAQ. CDR3 size: 14 residues. The junction had 6 bases not matched to a gene; V was cut back by 5 bases and J by 6 bases.

This clonotype was detected a few times. The J gene is TRBJ2-5, the V gene TRBV20-1; TRBD1 aligns across 9 bases. Germline lookup yields CDR1 DFQATT and CDR2 SNEGSKA (reference sequence). V gave up 3 bases and J gave up 7 bases; unmatched junction bases: 9. This CDR3 is built from 14 residues. In DNA form, the CDR3 reads TGCAGTGCTAGTCTCAGACAGGGGGTAACGACCCAGTACTTC. This translates into CSASLRQGVTTQYF.

This clonotype came up a few times. The V gene is TRBV5-1, the J gene TRBJ2-7, with 13 bases matching TRBD2. The J segment lost 6 bases and the V segment lost 3 bases, leaving 6 bases of the junction unmatched. CDR3 length: 15 residues. Germline V gives CDR1 SGHRS, CDR2 YFSETQ. The chain's CDR3 is CASSSVTSGRGEQYF. For the CDR3, the DNA is TGCGCCAGCAGCTCCGTAACTAGCGGGAGGGGCGAGCAGTACTTC.

Turning to this clonotype: Since a much larger clone is just one base distant, this may be a read error. This chain uses TRBV6-6 with TRBJ2-5; TRBD1 agrees at 8 bases. The DNA end is more similar to TRBJ2-7, so the J call may be wrong. This CDR3 has 15 amino acids. Germline lookup yields CDR1 MNHNY and CDR2 SVGAGI (reference sequence). The CDR3 region is CASSYRSMTGDEQYF. The CDR3 DNA reads as TGTGCCAGCAGTTACCGTTCCATGACAGGGGACGAGCAGTACTTC.

V gene TRBV28 combines with J gene TRBJ1-2, with unresolved D. Germline-derived CDR1 and CDR2 are MDHEN and SYDVKM. This CDR3 is 15 amino acids long. The V and J ends lost 6 bases and 1 base respectively, with 15 bases between them. The CDR3, as DNA: TGTGCCAGCAGCTCCGCCGGCGCGGATAACTATGGCTACACCTTC. Its protein product is CASSSAGADNYGYTF.

The genes are TRBV2 and TRBJ2-3; D is unclear. CDR1 is SNHLY and CDR2 is FYNNEI in the germline V gene. The CDR3 contains 14 residues. Trimming stripped 8 bases from V and 0 bases from J, with 12 bases between. Here the CDR3 reads CASQTMRSTDTQYF. Here the CDR3 DNA reads TGTGCCAGCCAAACTATGCGGAGCACAGATACGCAGTATTTT.

J is TRBJ2-1 and V is TRBV28; tentative D call: TRBD2 (6 bases). The CDR3 is 15 residues long. V lost 6 bases and J 6 bases, leaving 18 bases between the germline ends. Germline CDR1 and CDR2: MDHEN and SYDVKM. The CDR3: CASSQPPTSSNEQFF. The CDR3 bases are TGTGCCAGCAGCCAACCACCGACTAGTTCCAATGAGCAGTTCTTC.

About this clonotype itself: One end of the junction varies from germline; a read error may be responsible. The chain couples TRBV6-1 to TRBJ2-3, with a weak D call TRBD1 (7 bases). Germline V gene data show CDR1 as MNHNS and CDR2 as SASEGT. CDR3 length: 17 amino acids. Here the CDR3 reads CATTPEGQRISTDTRYF. CDR3 in DNA: TGTGCCACGACCCCGGAGGGACAGCGAATTAGCACAGATACGCGGTATTTT.

The V and J genes are TRBV3-1 and TRBJ1-2; the D gene is possibly TRBD1 (6 bases). Trimming took 8 bases from V and 8 from J, leaving 15 bases between them. Germline V gene sequence: CDR1 LGHDT, CDR2 YNNKEL (reference sequence). The CDR3 runs to 12 residues. CDR3 DNA: TGTGCCAGCGTGGGTGCAGGGGAAGGCTACACCTTC. It is translated as CASVGAGEGYTF.

This clonotype came up many times. The CDR3 protein is CASSFKPAGDTQYF. The CDR3, as DNA: TGCGCCAGCAGCTTTAAACCGGCCGGGGATACGCAGTATTTT. This chain joins TRBV5-1 and TRBJ2-3, with D unresolved. The germline CDR1 and CDR2 sequences are SGHRS and YFSETQ. V was cut by 2 bases and J by 6 bases, with 13 bases left in between. This CDR3 comprises 14 residues.

J is TRBJ1-2 and V is TRBV6-6, with 7 bases identical to TRBD1. The V and J ends lost 6 bases and 8 bases, in that order; junction bases with no gene match: 15. The CDR3 contains 15 residues. Germline lookup yields CDR1 MNHNY and CDR2 SVGAGI (reference sequence). The CDR3 nucleotides are TGTGCCAGCAGCCACCCTGGGGACAGTCCTGGCGGCTACACCTTC. Amino acid sequence: CASSHPGDSPGGYTF.

This clonotype was picked up a small number of times. J is TRBJ2-7 and V is TRBV20-1, with D unresolved. Trimming pared 3 bases from V and 0 bases from J, leaving 6 bases between. The CDR3 is 12 amino acids. Per germline, CDR1 DFQATT and CDR2 SNEGSKA (reference sequence). CDR3 DNA: TGCAGTGCTAGTATAACCTCCTACGAGCAGTACTTC. Translated, it gives CSASITSYEQYF.

This clonotype was observed a handful of times. The chain couples TRBV12-5 to TRBJ2-5; D not certain. V lost 5 bases, J lost 2 bases, and 9 bases lay in between. This CDR3 has 13 amino acids. The germline gives CDR1 LGHNT, CDR2 FRNRAP. CDR3 coding DNA: TGTGCTAGTGGTCTGGGATTTCAAGAGACCCAGTACTTC. It translates to CASGLGFQETQYF.

This clonotype was found a few times. CDR3 protein: CSAPIGVAVETQYF. The CDR3 DNA is TGCAGTGCCCCAATCGGAGTAGCAGTGGAGACCCAGTACTTC. The chain carries TRBV20-1 and TRBJ2-5; D remains ambiguous. The germline gives CDR1 DFQATT, CDR2 SNEGSKA (reference sequence). The V end lost 6 bases, the J end lost 5 bases, and 19 bases lay between the germline ends. This CDR3 is 14 amino acids long.

As regards this clonotype: An end of the junction differs from the germline gene, which may be a read error. Written as DNA, the CDR3 is TGCGCCAGCATCTTGGAATCAGTGGGGACTGAAGCTTTCTTT. It codes for CASILESVGTEAFF. The chain joins TRBV5-1 to TRBJ1-1; D not certain. CDR3 length: 14 residues. CDR1 and CDR2 from the germline V gene are SGHRS and YFSETQ. Based on the CDR3 plus reference TRBV5-1 and TRBJ1-1, the full variable domain is KAGVTQTPRYLIKTRGQQVTLSCSPISGHRSVSWYQQTPGQGLQFLFEYFSETQRNKGNFPGRFSGRQFSNSRSEMNVSTLELGDSALYLCASILESVGTEAFFGQGTRLTVV.